Below are 32 T cell receptor beta chains sequenced from a single sample in a study of shared clonotypes between healthy human individuals. Sequencing used immunoSEQ multiplex PCR; TCRdb keeps in-frame clones, though not all of them. The sample has about 450,000 clones; approximately 79% are singletons. What was sequenced was PBMCs. These receptors all stem from a middle-aged woman in good health. Some clones in this sample may be carry-over from other donors' samples.

This clone occurred once. This chain connects TRBV4-2 to TRBJ2-2; D is ambiguous. Per the germline V gene, CDR1 is LGHNA and CDR2 is YNFKEQ. CDR3 length: 19 residues. The V end was cut by 4 bases, the J end by 0 bases, with 21 bases between. DNA of the CDR3: TGTGCCAGCAGCCTCTACTTGACGCTGGGCTACGCGAACACCGGGGAGCTGTTTTTT. It encodes CASSLYLTLGYANTGELFF.

The V gene is TRBV28, the J gene TRBJ2-7; possibly TRBD1 for D (5 bases). V gave up 5 bases and J gave up 4 bases, with 6 bases separating them. Germline CDR1 MDHEN, CDR2 SYDVKM. The CDR3 totals 11 residues. The CDR3 reads CASSQGYEQYF. The CDR3 nucleotides read TGTGCCAGCAGTCAGGGATACGAGCAGTACTTC.

The chain employs TRBV5-1 and TRBJ2-3; 8 nucleotides align to TRBD1. After removal of 4 bases from V and 6 bases from J, the junction contained 4 bases not matched to a gene. CDR1 and CDR2 (germline): SGHRS, YFSETQ. The CDR3 length is 13 residues. The CDR3 is CASSEDRGDTQYF. The CDR3 coding sequence is TGCGCCAGCAGCGAAGACAGGGGTGATACGCAGTATTTT.

The genes are TRBV5-1 and TRBJ1-2, with a weak D call TRBD1 (5 bases). The CDR3 spans 14 residues. Trimming took off 6 bases at V and 3 bases at J, with 15 bases between the two ends. Germline assignment: CDR1 SGHRS and CDR2 YFSETQ. CDR3: CASNVGDGDYGYTF. CDR3 coding DNA: TGCGCCAGCAATGTTGGGGACGGCGACTATGGCTACACCTTC.

The chain has TRBV10-3 and TRBJ2-4, with D possibly being TRBD2 (6 bases). The CDR3 sequence is 14 residues long. CDR1 ENHRY and CDR2 SYGVKD come from the germline V gene. The germline V and J ends were trimmed by 4 bases and 1 base, with 8 bases remaining between them. In DNA form, the CDR3 reads TGTGCCATCAGTGTGGGACTCGCCAAAAACATTCAGTACTTC. It yields the protein CAISVGLAKNIQYF.

This clone appeared many times. V gene TRBV27 combines with J gene TRBJ1-1; D is perhaps TRBD1 (5 bases). Germline lookup yields CDR1 MNHEY and CDR2 SMNVEV (reference sequence). V shed 6 bases and J shed 1 base, with 15 bases lying between them. The CDR3 loop spans 15 amino acids. The CDR3 sequence is CASRSGGVGNTEAFF. The CDR3 DNA sequence: TGTGCCAGCAGGAGCGGGGGGGTGGGGAACACTGAAGCTTTCTTT.

The chain combines TRBV4-3 with TRBJ2-1; 7 positions agree with TRBD2. V lost 0 bases, J lost 9 bases, and 14 bases stayed unmatched. The CDR3 has 17 amino acids. CDR1 LGHNA and CDR2 YSLEER come from the germline V gene. This CDR3 is CASSQDGRRRELPEQFF. CDR3 nucleotide sequence: TGCGCCAGCAGCCAAGATGGCAGGAGGCGGGAGCTGCCTGAGCAGTTCTTC.

This clone came up once. The chain has TRBV4-3 and TRBJ1-2; D possibly corresponds to TRBD1 (5 bases). There are 14 residues in the CDR3. From germline, CDR1 is LGHNA and CDR2 YSLEER. The V gene lost 0 bases and the J gene lost 4 bases, with 9 bases spanning the gap. CDR3 residues: CASSQDWDLYGYTF. The CDR3 DNA follows: TGCGCCAGCAGCCAAGATTGGGACCTCTATGGCTACACCTTC.

This clone occurred once. V and J are TRBV30 and TRBJ1-1; 11 positions match TRBD1. In germline, CDR1 is GTSNPN, CDR2 SVGIG (reference sequence). The CDR3 consists of 17 residues. The J segment lost 4 bases and the V segment lost 0 bases, leaving 10 bases of the junction unmatched. The CDR3 region is CAWSVEDRGPWSTEAFF. The CDR3 DNA follows: TGTGCCTGGAGTGTAGAGGACAGGGGGCCTTGGAGCACTGAAGCTTTCTTT.

V gene TRBV5-1 combines with J gene TRBJ1-4; D gene uncertain. Germline CDR1 is SGHRS and CDR2 is YFSETQ. Trimming shortened V by 0 bases and J by 5 bases, and 8 bases separated the two germline ends. This CDR3 has 14 amino acids. The CDR3 sequence: CASSLDFKNEKLFF. CDR3 nucleotide sequence: TGCGCCAGCAGCTTGGATTTTAAAAATGAAAAACTGTTTTTT. Drawing the rest from reference TRBV5-1 and TRBJ1-4, the complete variable domain is KAGVTQTPRYLIKTRGQQVTLSCSPISGHRSVSWYQQTPGQGLQFLFEYFSETQRNKGNFPGRFSGRQFSNSRSEMNVSTLELGDSALYLCASSLDFKNEKLFFGSGTQLSVL.

For this clone: Sequence at one end of the junction differs from germline and may be a read error. The rearrangement links TRBV30 to TRBJ2-2, with D possibly matching TRBD2 (5 bases). The CDR3 totals 15 residues. Germline V gives CDR1 GTSNPN, CDR2 SVGIG (reference sequence). CDR3 sequence: CAWSVAERNTGELLF. The CDR3 DNA is TGTGCCTGGAGTGTAGCGGAAAGGAACACCGGGGAGCTGCTTTTT. Complete variable domain (other parts from reference TRBV30 and TRBJ2-2): SQTIHQWPATLVQPVGSPLSLECTVEGTSNPNLYWYRQAAGRGLQLLFYSVGIGQISSEVPQNLSASRPQDRQFILSSKKLLLSDSGFYLCAWSVAERNTGELLFGEGSRLTVL.

The chain carries TRBV29-1 and TRBJ2-3, with 14 bases that match TRBD2. The CDR3 consists of 15 residues. The ends lost 4 bases at V and 5 bases at J; junction bases unmatched: 5. CDR1 is SQVTM and CDR2 is ANQGSEA in the germline V gene. In DNA form, the CDR3 reads TGCAGCGTTGGGGGACTAGCGGGAGTCGGAGATACGCAGTATTTT. Translation: CSVGGLAGVGDTQYF.

V is TRBV30 and J is TRBJ2-3, with a tentative D call TRBD2 (5 bases). The CDR3 runs 13 residues. Germline CDR1 GTSNPN, CDR2 SVGIG (reference sequence). V dropped 0 bases and J dropped 10 bases, with 14 bases sitting between them. The CDR3 region is CAWSVGLAPPQYF. In nucleotides, the CDR3 is TGTGCCTGGAGTGTAGGCCTAGCCCCCCCGCAGTATTTT.

This sequence joins TRBV5-6 and TRBJ2-1; unclear D gene. CDR1 SGHDT and CDR2 YYEEEE come from the germline V gene. The V and J ends lost 4 bases and 2 bases respectively, with 13 bases between them. The CDR3 is 15 residues long. The CDR3 DNA reads as TGTGCCAGCAGCCACAGCACAGCGCCCTACAATGAGCAGTTCTTC. This gives the protein CASSHSTAPYNEQFF.

The chain uses TRBV9 and TRBJ2-7; the match to TRBD2 covers 7 bases. The CDR3 runs 15 residues. Trimming removed 2 bases from V and 3 bases from J; junction bases left unmatched: 8. Germline values: CDR1 SGDLS, CDR2 YYNGEE. This CDR3 reads CASSVGLGRNYEQYF. Written as DNA, the CDR3 is TGTGCCAGCAGCGTTGGACTAGGGAGGAACTACGAGCAGTACTTC. Supplemented by reference TRBV9 and TRBJ2-7, the full variable domain reads DSGVTQTPKHLITATGQRVTLRCSPRSGDLSVYWYQQSLDQGLQFLIQYYNGEERAKGNILERFSAQQFPDLHSELNLSSLELGDSALYFCASSVGLGRNYEQYFGPGTRLTVT.

The rearrangement joins TRBV5-4 to TRBJ2-2; 7 bases fit TRBD1. CDR3 length equals 14 residues. The V gene end was trimmed by 2 bases and the J gene end by 5 bases; junction bases not matched to a gene: 3. The germline V gene has CDR1 SGHNT and CDR2 YYREEE (reference sequence). As DNA, the CDR3 is TGTGCCAGCAGCTTTGCCAGGGGGACCGGGGAGCTGTTTTTT. Encoded protein: CASSFARGTGELFF.

A remark on this clone: Within the sample, other DNA sequences also encode this same CDR3. This chain uses TRBV5-1 with TRBJ1-3; D not certain. The CDR3 consists of 14 residues. V lost 0 bases, J lost 4 bases, and 8 bases lay in between. The germline CDR1 and CDR2 sequences are SGHRS and YFSETQ. CDR3 coding DNA: TGCGCCAGCAGCTTGGAAGGCTCGGGAAACACCATATATTTT. This translates into CASSLEGSGNTIYF. Combining the CDR3 with reference TRBV5-1 and TRBJ1-3 gives the whole variable domain KAGVTQTPRYLIKTRGQQVTLSCSPISGHRSVSWYQQTPGQGLQFLFEYFSETQRNKGNFPGRFSGRQFSNSRSEMNVSTLELGDSALYLCASSLEGSGNTIYFGEGSWLTVV.

The chain recombines TRBV7-8 with TRBJ2-1; the D gene is possibly TRBD2 (7 bases). V was trimmed by 1 base and J by 9 bases, leaving 19 bases between them. Germline CDR1 SGHVS, CDR2 FQNEAQ. There are 16 residues in the CDR3. CDR3 loop: CASSLDGGRLSAEQFF. DNA of the CDR3: TGTGCCAGCAGCTTAGACGGGGGGCGGCTGTCAGCTGAGCAGTTCTTC.

The rearrangement links TRBV28 to TRBJ2-7; possibly TRBD2 for D (5 bases). The CDR3 has 14 residues. V was shortened by 4 bases and J by 4 bases, with 14 bases between the two germline ends. The germline V gene has CDR1 MDHEN and CDR2 SYDVKM. This CDR3 reads CASSYGGSSYEQYF. DNA of the CDR3: TGTGCCAGCAGTTACGGAGGAAGTAGTTACGAGCAGTACTTC.

The rearrangement joins TRBV15 to TRBJ2-7, with 11 bases fitting TRBD2. Germline loops: CDR1 LNHNV, CDR2 YYDKDF (reference sequence). V gave up 0 bases and J gave up 4 bases; unmatched junction bases: 8. The CDR3 runs 17 residues. CDR3: CATSREGATSGKYEQYF. The CDR3 DNA reads TGTGCCACCAGCAGAGAGGGGGCGACTAGCGGGAAGTACGAGCAGTACTTC.

The J gene is TRBJ2-3, the V gene TRBV9, with D perhaps matching TRBD1 or TRBD2 (6 bases each). Trimming stripped 5 bases from V and 4 bases from J, with 17 bases between. The length of the CDR3 is 15 residues. Germline CDR1 and CDR2: SGDLS and YYNGEE. The DNA for the CDR3 is TGTGCCAGCAGTCTTGGGGGGCGAATTTCAGATACGCAGTATTTT. Protein sequence: CASSLGGRISDTQYF.

This rearrangement joins TRBV7-8 to TRBJ2-5; 7 bases match TRBD2. V lost 3 bases, J lost 5 bases, and 6 bases stayed unmatched. Germline V gives CDR1 SGHVS, CDR2 FQNEAQ. This CDR3 has 14 residues. The CDR3 nucleotides read TGTGCCAGCAGCTTGGGGAGGGATACGGAGACCCAGTACTTC. Translation: CASSLGRDTETQYF.

The chain links TRBV4-1 to TRBJ2-7, with 8 nucleotides matching TRBD2. The CDR3 is made up of 15 amino acids. Trimming at V came to 4 bases and at J to 7 bases, leaving 12 bases not matched to a gene. Germline CDR1 is MGHRA and CDR2 is YSYEKL. Here the CDR3 reads CASSPGGGRRWEQYF. The DNA for the CDR3 is TGCGCCAGCAGCCCCGGGGGGGGGCGAAGGTGGGAGCAGTACTTC.

This rearrangement joins TRBV27 to TRBJ2-5; TRBD1 aligns across 10 bases. Germline trimming cut 4 bases from V and 6 bases from J; bases unmatched to any gene: 2. CDR1 is MNHEY, CDR2 SMNVEV, per germline (reference sequence). The CDR3 runs to 13 residues. CDR3 DNA: TGTGCCAGCAGTTGGACAGGGGGGCAGACCCAGTACTTC. It yields the protein CASSWTGGQTQYF.

The chain is built from TRBV28 and TRBJ1-4; D gene ambiguous. The length of the CDR3 is 15 residues. Germline loops: CDR1 MDHEN, CDR2 SYDVKM. Trimming shortened V by 2 bases and J by 11 bases, and 18 bases separated the two germline ends. The CDR3 DNA sequence: TGTGCCAGCAGTTTACCTTCAAGCCACCGTTACAAACTGTTTTTT. Amino acids: CASSLPSSHRYKLFF.

The genes are TRBV7-2 and TRBJ2-3; 9 bases agree with TRBD2. The CDR3 spans 16 residues. CDR1 is SGHTA, CDR2 FQGNSA, per germline. The V segment lost 8 bases and the J segment 5 bases; nucleotides outside the gene matches: 14. CDR3 in amino acids: CASLPGGGRAGDTQYF. CDR3 nucleotide sequence: TGTGCCAGCCTCCCCGGCGGCGGGAGGGCAGGAGATACGCAGTATTTT.

This CDR3 is CASSSGTGQETQYF. As DNA, the CDR3 is TGTGCCAGCAGCTCCGGGACAGGGCAAGAGACCCAGTACTTC. The V and J genes are TRBV5-4 and TRBJ2-5; 9 bases fit TRBD1. Germline V lookup: CDR1 SGHNT, CDR2 YYREEE (reference sequence). CDR3 length equals 14 residues. Unmatched junction bases numbered 2, after V lost 3 bases and J lost 2 bases.

As concerns this clone: Because the CDR3 is missing its conserved closing phenylalanine or tryptophan, this is likely a read error. This chain uses TRBV11-2 with TRBJ1-2; D ambiguous. Germline V gene data show CDR1 as SGHAT and CDR2 as FQNNGV. Trimming pared 0 bases from V and 7 bases from J, leaving 12 bases between. This CDR3 has 14 residues. The CDR3 here is CASSLDAGVGGYTL. In DNA form, the CDR3 reads TGTGCCAGCAGCTTAGATGCCGGGGTGGGTGGCTACACCCTC.

The chain links TRBV6-7 to TRBJ1-5, with D maybe TRBD1 (6 bases). TRBV6-7 is an open reading frame, and its role is uncertain. The CDR3 length is 20 residues. V lost 2 bases to trimming and J lost 2 bases, with 25 bases between them. The CDR3 nucleotides are TGTGCCAGCAGTTACAGGGGTACGCCGGGACAAATACGAGGCAATCAGCCCCAGCATTTT. Protein product: CASSYRGTPGQIRGNQPQHF.

V is TRBV30 and J is TRBJ2-1; 16 nucleotides align to TRBD2. The CDR3 has 16 amino acids. Per the germline V gene, CDR1 is GTSNPN and CDR2 is SVGIG (reference sequence). V gave up 1 base and J gave up 9 bases; unmatched junction bases: 6. CDR3 in amino acids: CAWSGSGTSGRGEQFF. The CDR3 DNA sequence: TGTGCCTGGAGTGGTTCCGGGACTAGCGGGAGGGGTGAGCAGTTCTTC.

The chain combines TRBV5-4 with TRBJ2-1; TRBD2 matches 12 bases. With 2 bases clipped from V and 6 bases from J, the junction kept 3 bases outside the gene matches. In germline, CDR1 is SGHNT, CDR2 YYREEE (reference sequence). The CDR3 is made up of 15 amino acids. For the CDR3, the DNA is TGTGCCAGCAGCTTTTGGACTAGCGGGATCAATGAGCAGTTCTTC. As protein: CASSFWTSGINEQFF.

This rearrangement joins TRBV6-5 to TRBJ1-5, with 9 bases lining up with TRBD1. V lost 5 bases to trimming and J lost 1 base; unmatched junction nucleotides: 3. The CDR3 runs 15 residues. Germline-derived CDR1 and CDR2 are MNHEY and SVGAGI. The DNA for the CDR3 is TGTGCCAGCAGTCTCGACAGGGGGAGCAATCAGCCCCAGCATTTT. Residues: CASSLDRGSNQPQHF.